The table lists the clone carrying this T cell receptor (beta chain) with a few counts. The PCR was carried out with 60 Vbeta primers and 13 Jbeta primers. Sequencing was performed with immunoSEQ multiplex PCR; in TCRdb, only in-frame clones are kept and a portion is missing. The sample has around 200,000 clones, more than 70% seen once. This entry belongs to a study of cytomegalovirus exposure and HLA in healthy donors. Germline V gives CDR1 LGHNA, CDR2 YSLEER. V gave up 3 bases and J gave up 6 bases, with 17 bases separating them. This CDR3 comprises 16 residues. V usage is TRBV4-3 and J usage is TRBJ2-2; maybe TRBD2 (5 bases). The TCR sequence derives from a man aged 30-40 years in good health and CMV-seropositive. Sequenced material: PBMCs. The CDR3 coding sequence is TGCGCCAGCAGCCAGGAGGCCGGGCAGGTCGCCGGGGAGCTGTTTTTT. Translation gives CASSQEAGQVAGELFF.